The 23 T cell receptor beta chains below were found in one sample sequenced in a study of T-cell reconstitution after alpha-beta-depleted transplantation in children. Unique molecular identifiers were used in preparing the TCRbeta library. TCRdb re-called the PCR reads with MiXCR, one entry per CDR3 protein. The data show a few hundred thousand distinct CDR3 sequences, under 20% seen once. The material was PBMCs, mostly from graft donor cells, obtained 360 days after TCRalphabeta/CD19-depleted stem cell transplant. These receptors all stem from a boy in the first two years of life who had a stem cell transplant for Wiskott-Aldrich syndrome, so the T cells may come from the graft donor.

This chain links TRBV5-1 with TRBJ2-3; no clear D. Germline-derived CDR1 and CDR2 are SGHRS and YFSETQ. This CDR3 has 16 amino acids. Trimming left V 3 bases short and J 0 bases short, with 14 bases between. In DNA form, the CDR3 reads TGCGCCAGCAGCTGGAGCCCAGCTCTGAGCACAGATACGCAGTATTTT. Translating gives CASSWSPALSTDTQYF. Supplemented by reference TRBV5-1 and TRBJ2-3, the full variable domain reads KAGVTQTPRYLIKTRGQQVTLSCSPISGHRSVSWYQQTPGQGLQFLFEYFSETQRNKGNFPGRFSGRQFSNSRSEMNVSTLELGDSALYLCASSWSPALSTDTQYFGPGTRLTVL.

This sequence joins TRBV6-5 and TRBJ2-4, with D tentatively TRBD1 or TRBD2 (5 bases each). V lost 1 base to trimming and J lost 0 bases, with 16 bases between them. The CDR3 sequence is 18 residues long. Germline CDR1 is MNHEY and CDR2 is SVGAGI. DNA for the CDR3: TGTGCCAGCAGTTACTGGGACGGATCTTTTTCAGCCAAAAACATTCAGTACTTC. It translates to CASSYWDGSFSAKNIQYF.

This clonotype occurred many times. The V call is TRBV20-1, the J call TRBJ1-1; D is unclear. V lost 1 base to trimming and J lost 2 bases, with 8 bases between them. The CDR3 extends over 13 amino acids. Germline V gives CDR1 DFQATT, CDR2 SNEGSKA (reference sequence). CDR3 protein: CSARGAFNTEAFF. The CDR3 coding sequence is TGCAGTGCTAGAGGGGCTTTCAACACTGAAGCTTTCTTT.

This CDR3 is CASSYPGEGNIQYF. CDR3 DNA: TGTGCCAGCAGTTACCCAGGGGAGGGGAACATTCAGTACTTC. The chain couples TRBV6-5 to TRBJ2-4; TRBD2 might be the D (7 bases). The V gene lost 2 bases and the J gene lost 7 bases, with 12 bases spanning the gap. From germline, CDR1 is MNHEY and CDR2 SVGAGI. The CDR3 has 14 amino acids.

This clonotype showed up just a few times. This chain links TRBV5-1 with TRBJ2-3, with TRBD2 matching over 9 bases. This CDR3 contains 17 residues. Germline CDR1 SGHRS, CDR2 YFSETQ. V lost 4 bases, J lost 2 bases, and 11 bases stayed unmatched. DNA for the CDR3: TGCGCCAGCAGCGAGCCCAGCGGGGGGTTGTTCACAGATACGCAGTATTTT. It is translated as CASSEPSGGLFTDTQYF.

The chain employs TRBV29-1 and TRBJ2-2, with D perhaps TRBD1 (6 bases). The CDR3 covers 15 residues. V lost 6 bases and J lost 0, with 14 bases in between. The germline V gene has CDR1 SQVTM and CDR2 ANQGSEA. The CDR3 coding sequence is TGCAGCGTCCTGCTGACAGGACCGAACACCGGGGAGCTGTTTTTT. It is translated as CSVLLTGPNTGELFF.

The chain is built from TRBV20-1 and TRBJ2-5; D uncertain. The length of the CDR3 is 12 residues. CDR1 DFQATT and CDR2 SNEGSKA come from the germline V gene (reference sequence). V was pared by 5 bases and J by 3 bases, with 10 bases between. CDR3 nucleotide sequence: TGCAGTGCTGGAAACAGCGAAGAGACCCAGTACTTC. The encoded protein is CSAGNSEETQYF.

V is TRBV7-9 and J is TRBJ1-5; D uncertain. The CDR3 covers 14 residues. CDR1 is SEHNR and CDR2 is FQNEAQ in the germline V gene (reference sequence). V was shortened by 3 bases and J by 4 bases, with 10 bases between the two germline ends. The CDR3: CASSLGVSNQPQHF. DNA of the CDR3: TGTGCCAGCAGCTTGGGTGTCTCTAATCAGCCCCAGCATTTT.

The genes are TRBV20-1 and TRBJ2-3, with TRBD2 matching 16 bases. Unmatched junction bases numbered 11, after V lost 3 bases and J lost 8 bases. CDR1 is DFQATT, CDR2 SNEGSKA, per germline (reference sequence). This CDR3 contains 17 residues. The CDR3 region is CSASGTSGRAPPGTQYF. The CDR3 DNA is TGCAGTGCTAGCGGGACTAGCGGGAGGGCCCCTCCCGGTACGCAGTATTTT.

The J gene is TRBJ2-7, the V gene TRBV5-5, with 7 positions matching TRBD1. CDR3 length equals 15 residues. Germline V lookup: CDR1 SGHKS, CDR2 YYEKEE (reference sequence). V shed 2 bases and J 3 bases; nucleotides not matched to a gene: 8. Written as DNA, the CDR3 is TGTGCCAGCAGCTTCGGGGCCAGGGGGATCTACGAGCAGTACTTC. This translates into CASSFGARGIYEQYF.

This clonotype was recorded at least ten times. This rearrangement joins TRBV29-1 to TRBJ1-2, with 9 bases matching TRBD1. Germline values: CDR1 SQVTM, CDR2 ANQGSEA. With V trimmed by 7 bases and J by 8 bases, 11 bases remained unmatched. The CDR3 has 13 amino acids. The CDR3 loop is CSGLTGGSRGYTF. The CDR3, as DNA: TGCAGCGGCCTTACAGGGGGCTCGCGCGGCTACACCTTC.

The gene calls are TRBV6-2 or TRBV6-3 and TRBJ2-2, with 8 bases aligning to TRBD2. CDR1 is MNHEY, CDR2 SVGEGT, per germline. The CDR3 has 17 amino acids. With 0 bases clipped from V and 0 bases from J, the junction kept 3 bases outside the gene matches. The CDR3, as DNA: TGTGCCAGCAGTTACTCGAGGACTAGCACGAACACCGGGGAGCTGTTTTTT. It codes for CASSYSRTSTNTGELFF.

The V call is TRBV18, the J call TRBJ2-2; a possible D gene is TRBD2 (6 bases). The CDR3 sequence is 15 residues long. Per germline, CDR1 KGHSH and CDR2 LQKENI. V was cut by 3 bases and J by 6 bases, with 14 bases left in between. This CDR3 is CASSPRDSRAGELFF. DNA for the CDR3: TGTGCCAGCTCACCGAGGGACTCGAGGGCCGGGGAGCTGTTTTTT.

This clonotype was counted between two and nine times. The rearrangement joins TRBV20-1 to TRBJ2-1; D remains unclear. Germline CDR1 DFQATT, CDR2 SNEGSKA (reference sequence). This CDR3 spans 17 amino acids. V lost 1 base to trimming and J lost 9 bases, with 25 bases between them. CDR3 residues: CSARVFGTAKRGSEQFF. The CDR3 DNA reads TGCAGTGCTAGAGTGTTCGGTACGGCTAAAAGAGGCTCTGAGCAGTTCTTC.

V and J are TRBV5-1 and TRBJ2-3; 13 bases map to TRBD2. The CDR3 runs 18 residues. V dropped 3 bases and J dropped 6; count of bases not matched to a gene: 13. CDR1 and CDR2 (germline): SGHRS, YFSETQ. DNA of the CDR3: TGCGCCAGCAGCTGGGAAACTAGCGGGGGGGTGTTTGCGGATACGCAGTATTTT. Amino acids: CASSWETSGGVFADTQYF.

This clonotype appeared a few times. This rearrangement joins TRBV24-1 to TRBJ2-7, with D possibly matching TRBD2 (5 bases). V dropped 4 bases and J dropped 3 bases, with 12 bases sitting between them. Germline V gene lookup returns CDR1 KGHDR and CDR2 SFDVKD. The CDR3 length is 14 residues. The CDR3 nucleotides read TGTGCCACCAGTGACAAAACTAGGATCTACGAGCAGTACTTC. Encoded protein: CATSDKTRIYEQYF.

This clonotype was seen many times. This chain uses TRBV10-3 with TRBJ2-1, with 11 nucleotides matching TRBD2. Germline V gives CDR1 ENHRY, CDR2 SYGVKD. J was trimmed by 7 bases and V by 2 bases; bases with no gene match: 4. CDR3 length: 15 residues. The CDR3 region is CAISERLAGGNEQFF. The CDR3, as DNA: TGTGCCATCAGTGAGAGGCTAGCGGGAGGAAATGAGCAGTTCTTC.

This clonotype was counted between two and nine times. V is TRBV3-1 and J is TRBJ2-3, with 11 bases lining up with TRBD2. The V gene's germline CDR1 is LGHDT and CDR2 YNNKEL (reference sequence). The CDR3 is 19 residues long. Trimming took 4 bases from V and 2 from J; bases not matched to a gene: 14. The CDR3 nucleotides read TGTGCCAGCAGCCGGCTTTCCGGGACTAGCGGCTTTCACACAGATACGCAGTATTTT. Encoded protein: CASSRLSGTSGFHTDTQYF.

This chain links TRBV27 with TRBJ2-1; TRBD1 agrees at 8 bases. The CDR3 length is 17 residues. Per germline, CDR1 MNHEY and CDR2 SMNVEV (reference sequence). V shed 6 bases and J 8 bases; nucleotides not matched to a gene: 18. The CDR3 DNA reads as TGTGCCAGCAGCCCCATAACGGTCAGGGGGCCCTTTGATGAGCAGTTCTTC. Translation gives CASSPITVRGPFDEQFF.

This clonotype occurred a few times. The chain couples TRBV7-9 to TRBJ2-5; 10 bases agree with TRBD1. The J segment lost 4 bases and the V segment lost 2 bases, leaving 4 bases of the junction unmatched. CDR1 is SEHNR, CDR2 FQNEAQ, per germline (reference sequence). This CDR3 is built from 15 residues. For the CDR3, the DNA is TGTGCCAGCAGCTTAACGACAGGGGGCGGAGAGACCCAGTACTTC. This codes for CASSLTTGGGETQYF.

The gene calls are TRBV29-1 and TRBJ2-2; possibly TRBD2 for D (5 bases). CDR1 and CDR2 (germline): SQVTM, ANQGSEA. V lost 5 bases to trimming and J lost 0 bases, with 10 bases between them. The CDR3 extends over 14 amino acids. The CDR3 sequence is CSVRAGANTGELFF. The CDR3 nucleotides read TGCAGCGTTAGGGCGGGTGCGAACACCGGGGAGCTGTTTTTT.

The chain couples TRBV2 to TRBJ1-5; TRBD1 might be the D (6 bases). Trimming removed 6 bases from V and 9 bases from J, with 15 bases in between. The CDR3 contains 13 residues. CDR1 and CDR2 (germline): SNHLY, FYNNEI. In nucleotides, the CDR3 is TGTGCCAGCAGGCCAGGGGCTTTGTGGCCCCAGCATTTT. It yields the protein CASRPGALWPQHF. Looking up the rest from reference TRBV2 and TRBJ1-5 gives the full variable domain: EPEVTQTPSHQVTQMGQEVILRCVPISNHLYFYWYRQILGQKVEFLVSFYNNEISEKSEIFDDQFSVERPDGSNFTLKIRSTKLEDSAMYFCASRPGALWPQHFGDGTRLSIL.

This clonotype came up a few times. The chain employs TRBV5-1 and TRBJ2-7, with 10 bases aligning to TRBD1. The trim removed 3 bases at V and 4 bases at J, leaving 7 bases unmatched. The length of the CDR3 is 15 residues. Germline V gene lookup returns CDR1 SGHRS and CDR2 YFSETQ. Here the CDR3 reads CASSSTGQGRYEQYF. CDR3 nucleotides: TGCGCCAGCAGCTCCACGGGACAGGGGAGGTACGAGCAGTACTTC.